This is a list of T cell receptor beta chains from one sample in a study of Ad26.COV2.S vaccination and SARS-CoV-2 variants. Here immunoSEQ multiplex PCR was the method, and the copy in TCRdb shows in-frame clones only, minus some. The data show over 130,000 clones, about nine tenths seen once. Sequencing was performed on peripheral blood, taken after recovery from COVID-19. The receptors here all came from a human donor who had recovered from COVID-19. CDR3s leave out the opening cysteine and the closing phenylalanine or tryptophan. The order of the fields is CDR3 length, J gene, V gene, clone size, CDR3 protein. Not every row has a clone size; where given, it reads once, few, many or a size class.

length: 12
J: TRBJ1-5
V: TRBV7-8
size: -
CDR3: ASSPQRGNQPQH

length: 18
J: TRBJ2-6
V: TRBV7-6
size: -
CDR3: ASSSNLPGQGVPGANVLT

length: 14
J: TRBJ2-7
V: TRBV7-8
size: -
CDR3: ASSSQTGPGTYEQY

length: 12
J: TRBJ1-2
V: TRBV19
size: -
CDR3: ASSKGQGNYGYT

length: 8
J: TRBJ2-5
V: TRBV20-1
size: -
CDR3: SALRGTQY

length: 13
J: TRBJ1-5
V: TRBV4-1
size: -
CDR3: ASSQWEGGSQPQH

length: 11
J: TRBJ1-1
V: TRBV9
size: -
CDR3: ASSVRVGTEAF

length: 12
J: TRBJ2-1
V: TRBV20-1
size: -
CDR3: SASAGGARNEQF

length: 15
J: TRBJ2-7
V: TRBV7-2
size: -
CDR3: ASSPHRQGRSTYEQY

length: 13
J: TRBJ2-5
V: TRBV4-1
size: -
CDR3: ASSQDPGEGETQY

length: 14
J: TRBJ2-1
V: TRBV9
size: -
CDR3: ASSVAGTSGYNEQF

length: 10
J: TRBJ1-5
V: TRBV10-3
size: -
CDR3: AISESNQPQH

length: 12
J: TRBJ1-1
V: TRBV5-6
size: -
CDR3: ASSENRMNTEAF

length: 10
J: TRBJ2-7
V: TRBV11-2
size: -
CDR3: ASSQPTPLQY

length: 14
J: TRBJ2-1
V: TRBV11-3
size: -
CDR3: ASSSRDRGSANEQF

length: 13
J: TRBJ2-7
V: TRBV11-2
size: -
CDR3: ASSLVYSENYEQY

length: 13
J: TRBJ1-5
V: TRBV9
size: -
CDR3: ASSVGTGDNQPQH

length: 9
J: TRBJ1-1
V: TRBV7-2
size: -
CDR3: ASSWDTEAF

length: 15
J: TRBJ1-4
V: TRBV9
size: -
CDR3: ASSVGTAQTTNEKLF

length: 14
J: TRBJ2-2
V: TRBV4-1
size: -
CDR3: ASSHRDVSNTGELF

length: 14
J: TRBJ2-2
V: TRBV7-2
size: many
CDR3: ASSLRWTSSIGELF

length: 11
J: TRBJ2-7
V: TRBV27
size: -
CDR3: ASSLSDGYEQY